This T cell receptor beta chain was sequenced in a study of blood T cell repertoires in COVID-19. V was clipped by 6 bases and J by 10 bases; unmatched bases: 11. The CDR3 runs to 15 residues. Germline lookup yields CDR1 SGHTA and CDR2 FQGNSA. Only in-frame clones appear in the TCRdb table, and some are missing; sequencing was by immunoSEQ multiplex PCR. This sample has 190,000 or so clones, with about 85% found just once. The table lists this clone with a few counts. It was during active infection that Seattle patients were enrolled and then longitudinally followed. Sequencing was performed on peripheral blood. The sequence was collected from a man between 60 and 75 years old with COVID-19, enrolled during active disease. The V and J genes are TRBV7-2 and TRBJ2-1, with TRBD1 identical over 11 bases. DNA for the CDR3: TGTGCCAGCAGTCGAGGGACAGGGGGGCCTCTGGAGCAGTTCTTC. It codes for CASSRGTGGPLEQFF.